This T cell receptor (beta chain) was captured in a study of blood T cell repertoires in COVID-19. Study details: The cDNA or gDNA used as material had been derived from T cells, B-cell-depleted T cells, or PBMCs.

Those enrolled, adults aged 18 to 89 years, came from under 25 US areas. In Cohort 3, a recovered donor had either two negative PCRs, clearance, or symptom resolution. The CDR3 contains 12 residues. Per the germline V gene, CDR1 is SGHDT and CDR2 is YYEEEE. Trimming took off 1 base at V and 3 bases at J, with 5 bases between the two ends. The data were produced by immunoSEQ multiplex PCR, yet TCRdb's version contains in-frame clones alone and is incomplete. This sample has about 310,000 clones, with roughly 87% found just once. The V call is TRBV5-6, the J call TRBJ2-7; D call uncertain. This TCR was recovered from a woman aged 18-29 years who had recovered from COVID-19. The sequenced sample was PBMCs or T cells enriched from blood (not recorded which). This CDR3 reads CASSLLVYEQYF. DNA of the CDR3: TGTGCCAGCAGCTTGTTAGTCTACGAGCAGTACTTC.